This T cell receptor (beta chain) was captured in a study of T-cell reconstitution after alpha-beta-depleted transplantation in children. With 4 bases removed from V and 2 bases from J, the gap between germline ends came to 12 bases. The CDR3 loop spans 14 amino acids. Germline V gene sequence: CDR1 PRHDT, CDR2 FYEKMQ (reference sequence). Unique molecular identifiers featured in how the TCRbeta library was prepared. TCRdb called the PCR reads again in MiXCR, with one record for every CDR3 protein. The table has hundreds of thousands of distinct CDR3 sequences, about 18% seen once; the top ten hold 2.5% to 4%.

The origin of this receptor is a human donor who donated a stem cell graft to a child with acute lymphoblastic leukemia. This chain connects TRBV13 to TRBJ2-7; the D call may be TRBD1 or TRBD2 (5 bases each). This sample comprised PBMCs from the stem cell graft donor, obtained from the stem cell graft. This CDR3 is CASSYRDGTYEQYF. For the CDR3, the DNA is TGTGCCAGCAGCTACCGGGACGGCACCTACGAGCAGTACTTC. Drawing the rest from reference TRBV13 and TRBJ2-7, the complete variable domain is AAGVIQSPRHLIKEKRETATLKCYPIPRHDTVYWYQQGPGQDPQFLISFYEKMQSDKGSIPDRFSAQQFSDYHSELNMSSLELGDSALYFCASSYRDGTYEQYFGPGTRLTVT.